The present T cell receptor beta chain was sequenced within a study of T cell changes during pregnancy in multiple sclerosis. Trimming removed 3 bases from V and 3 bases from J, with 6 bases in between. Germline lookup yields CDR1 PRHDT and CDR2 FYEKMQ (reference sequence). The CDR3 spans 12 residues. The protocol was immunoSEQ multiplex PCR, while the TCRdb copy is restricted to in-frame clones and leaves out a portion. The profile shows around 88,000 clones, about 89% of them singletons. This clonotype originated in a female donor with multiple sclerosis, enrolled in a pregnancy study. Sample: peripheral blood, taken in the first trimester of pregnancy. This chain links TRBV13 with TRBJ2-7; D is possibly TRBD2 (6 bases). The chain's CDR3 is CASSFGGYEQYF. The CDR3, as DNA: TGTGCCAGCAGCTTCGGGGGCTACGAGCAGTACTTC.